One sample yielded the 20 T cell receptor delta chains listed below, sequenced in a study of γδ T cells in repeated Plasmodium falciparum infection. TCRdb re-called the multiplex PCR reads using CATT. Here the sample spans approximately 50,000 delta-chain clones, about 2% being singletons. Vgamma9/Vdelta2+ and Vdelta2-negative gammadelta T cells were flow-sorted from PBMC for bulk sequencing. The sequencing sample was made of gamma-delta T cells from blood. The receptor source for this set is a pool of human donors (malaria-infected and uninfected, not separated).

In the case of this clone: It differs at one base from a far larger clone, so likely a read error. Other DNA sequences of this sample code for an identical CDR3. CDR3 DNA sequence: TGTGCCTGTGACACTTTACTGGGGGATACACGATCCTCCTGGGACACACGACAGATGTTTTTC. It yields the protein CACDTLLGDTRSSWDTRQMFF. This chain uses TRDV2 with TRDJ3, with 12 bases fitting TRDD3. The J gene was missing in TCRdb and was found by matching the end of the DNA to germline. CDR1 GEAIGNYY and CDR2 EKD come from the germline V gene. CDR3 length: 21 residues.

This clone was seen only a few times. A read error likely explains why the TCRdb protein, taken from a much larger clone, differs from this DNA's translation at residue 21; the protein shown is translated from the DNA. No J gene was assigned, while the V gene was called as TRDV1; the table calls TRDD3, which could not be checked here. From germline, CDR1 is TSWWSYY and CDR2 QGS. The CDR3 length is 22 residues. The chain's CDR3 is CALGEAPSAKNALGEYTDKLTF. For the CDR3, the DNA is TGTGCTCTTGGGGAAGCCCCTTCCGCGAAAAACGCACTGGGGGAGTACACCGATAAACTCACCTTT.

On this clone: This likely stems from a read error, as it lies one base from a far larger clone. Additional DNA sequences in this sample encode the identical CDR3. The J gene was not called, though the V gene is TRDV1; no check of the table's D call, TRDD3, against the DNA was made. The germline gives CDR1 TSWWSYY, CDR2 QGS. CDR3 length: 20 amino acids. As DNA, the CDR3 is TGTGCTCTTGGGGTACCTTCCCAGTCCGTACTGGGGGCCTACACCGATAAACTCATCTTC. Amino acids: CALGVPSQSVLGAYTDKLIF.

The table lists this clone with many counts. This DNA translates differently at residue 5 from the TCRdb protein, which is that of a much larger clone; a read error is likely, and the protein shown is the DNA's own translation. CDR3 nucleotide sequence: TGTGCTCTTGGGGCGCCGGCGGGTGGACTGTGGACTTACACCGATAAACTCATCTTT. This gives the protein CALGAPAGGLWTYTDKLIF. V is TRDV1 and J is TRDJ1, with D unresolved. Matching the DNA to germline supplied the J gene, which TCRdb does not give. Per the germline V gene, CDR1 is TSWWSYY and CDR2 is QGS. The CDR3 totals 19 residues. The V end was cut by 4 bases, the J end by 0 bases, with 24 bases between.

Regarding this clone: A read error likely explains this, since a far larger clone differs by one base. Within the sample, other DNA sequences also encode this same CDR3. V gene TRDV1 combines with J gene TRDJ1, with 12 bases matching TRDD3. Because TCRdb records no J gene, it was assigned here through a match of the DNA to germline. This CDR3 spans 21 amino acids. Per germline, CDR1 TSWWSYY and CDR2 QGS. Unmatched junction bases numbered 21, after V lost 5 bases and J lost 2 bases. The CDR3 loop is CALGHIQPYWGIQGMTDKLIF. In nucleotides, the CDR3 is TGTGCTCTTGGGCACATCCAGCCCTACTGGGGGATACAGGGTATGACCGATAAACTCATCTTT.

Points on this clone: This likely came from a read error, as a far larger clone is one base away. Within the sample, other DNA sequences also encode this same CDR3. The chain employs TRDV1 and TRDJ3; D unresolved. The J gene is absent in TCRdb and was assigned here via DNA matching to germline. The CDR3 loop spans 12 amino acids. The V end was cut by 9 bases, the J end by 14 bases, with 14 bases between. Germline V CDR1 and CDR2: TSWWSYY, QGS. The CDR3 sequence: CALGHLNRQMFF. The DNA of the CDR3 is TGTGCTCTCGGACACCTCAACAGACAGATGTTTTTC.

This clone was seen at least ten times. The CDR3 bases are TGTGCTCTTGGGGAATCCTCCCGATTCCTACATTTTGGGGGTTACACCGATAAACTCATCTTT. Protein product: CALGESSRFLHFGGYTDKLIF. The rearrangement joins TRDV1 to TRDJ1; D is possibly TRDD2 (7 bases). Looked up from germline, CDR1 is TSWWSYY and CDR2 is QGS. This CDR3 comprises 21 residues. V was clipped by 2 bases and J by 0 bases, with 28 bases between them.

This clone was counted between two and nine times. CDR3 DNA: TGTGCTCTTGGGGAACCTAAAACAGGCCTTCCTAATCTTACTGGGGACCTTACTCAAATCATCTTT. Amino acid sequence: CALGEPKTGLPNLTGDLTQIIF. The chain links TRDV1 to TRDJ1; the D gene is possibly TRDD2 (8 bases). Germline assignment: CDR1 TSWWSYY and CDR2 QGS. V was cut by 1 base and J by 12 bases, with 42 bases left in between. CDR3 length: 22 residues.

On this clone itself: A far more abundant clone sits one base away, making this likely a read error. This specimen includes other DNA sequences encoding the same CDR3. The V call is TRDV2, the J call TRDJ1; TRDD3 agrees at 9 bases. TCRdb records no J gene; here it was assigned by comparing the DNA to germline. The CDR3 has 14 amino acids. Per the germline V gene, CDR1 is GEAIGNYY and CDR2 is EKD. The CDR3 reads CACDTLGDSDKLIF. The CDR3, as DNA: TGTGCTTGTGACACCCTGGGGGATTCCGATAAACTCATCTTT.

Many counts were recorded for this clone. TCRdb assigns this DNA the protein of a much larger clone, which departs from its translation at residue 12; this likely reflects a read error, and the protein shown comes from translating the DNA. No J gene was named, though the V gene is TRDV2. Germline lookup yields CDR1 GEAIGNYY and CDR2 EKD. The CDR3 length is 13 residues. CDR3: CACDTVGDHKLTF. The CDR3 region has the DNA TGTGCCTGTGACACCGTAGGGGACCATAAACTCACCTTT.

This clone was picked up a small number of times. TCRdb's entry gives the protein of a much larger clone, which mismatches this DNA's translation at residue 11, likely from a read error; the protein reported here is translated from the DNA. The chain is built from TRAV38-2/DV8 and TRDJ1; 7 bases fit TRDD3. No J segment appears in TCRdb, so it was assigned here by matching the sequence to germline. Germline V CDR1 and CDR2: TSESDYY, QEAYKQQN. V dropped 5 bases and J dropped 4; count of bases not matched to a gene: 26. The length of the CDR3 is 20 residues. CDR3 coding DNA: TGTGCTTATAGTTCCCCCCTACTTGGGGGACACGCGGGCCAGAGCGATAAACTCATCTTT. Its translation: CAYSSPLLGGHAGQSDKLIF.

This clone showed up many times. This DNA's translation differs at residue 14 from TCRdb's protein, which comes from a much larger clone; a read error is likely, and the protein shown is translated from the DNA. This chain links TRDV1 with TRDJ1; 10 bases align to TRDD3. TCRdb gives no J gene; it was assigned here by matching the DNA to germline. From germline, CDR1 is TSWWSYY and CDR2 QGS. The CDR3 has 22 residues. Trimming took 0 bases from V and 0 from J; bases not matched to a gene: 19. CDR3 region: CALGELCPHLLGDAIYTDKLIF. The CDR3 DNA reads TGTGCTCTTGGGGAACTCTGCCCTCATCTACTGGGGGATGCCATATACACCGATAAACTCATCTTT.

This clone has at least ten counts. This sequence is one base from a far larger clone and is likely a read error. The same CDR3 is also encoded by other DNA sequences in this sample. The chain is built from TRDV1 and TRDJ1, with 11 bases aligning to TRDD3. Here the J gene was assigned by germline matching of the DNA, as TCRdb has none. The germline CDR1 and CDR2 sequences are TSWWSYY and QGS. There are 24 residues in the CDR3. CDR3 sequence (DNA): TGCGCTCTTGGGGAAACTGCGGTTCGGAATGACCTAATCGTACTGGGGGATAATCACGATAAACTCATCTTT. Its protein is CALGETAVRNDLIVLGDNHDKLIF.

This clone was picked up many times. The protein in TCRdb stems from a much larger clone and differs at residue 10 from this DNA's translation, likely a read error; here the protein is translated from the DNA. The sample contains more than one DNA sequence encoding this CDR3. The rearrangement joins TRDV1 to TRDJ1; the D is unclear. In the absence of a J gene in TCRdb, the DNA was matched to germline to assign it here. Germline V gene lookup returns CDR1 TSWWSYY and CDR2 QGS. The germline V and J ends were trimmed by 2 bases and 1 base, with 14 bases remaining between them. The CDR3 length is 16 residues. CDR3: CALGEIRQGCTDKLIF. DNA for the CDR3: TGTGCTCTTGGGGAAATCCGTCAGGGGTGCACCGATAAACTCATCTTT.

This clone showed up many times. A single base is all that separates this from a far larger clone, so a read error is likely. The same CDR3 is also encoded by other DNA sequences in this sample. The CDR3 region has the DNA TGTGCTCTTGGGGAACACATCTACGTGAGATGGGGGAGAGTCGATAAACTCATCTTT. Translation gives CALGEHIYVRWGRVDKLIF. V usage is TRDV1 and J usage is TRDJ1, with 7 bases that match TRDD3. The J gene is not listed in TCRdb, so it was assigned here from a DNA match to germline. V lost 1 base, J lost 4 bases, and 18 bases stayed unmatched. The V gene's germline CDR1 is TSWWSYY and CDR2 QGS. The CDR3 length is 19 residues.

In this sample, this clone turned up a few times. TCRdb's protein, taken from a much larger clone, differs from this DNA's translation at residue 8, likely owing to a read error; the protein displayed comes from the DNA. The J gene is TRDJ1, the V gene TRDV2; a possible D gene is TRDD3 (6 bases). TCRdb does not report a J gene; here it was assigned by matching the DNA to germline references. CDR1 is GEAIGNYY and CDR2 is EKD in the germline V gene. Trimming stripped 4 bases from V and 0 bases from J, with 17 bases between. This CDR3 is 16 amino acids long. The CDR3 sequence is CACEALGKLDTDKLIF. The CDR3 nucleotides read TGTGCCTGTGAGGCCCTGGGGAAACTCGACACCGATAAACTCATCTTT.

A note on this clone: TCRdb has a much larger clone's protein, which differs at residue 8 from the translation of this DNA, likely because of a read error; what is shown is the protein translated from the DNA. The J gene is TRDJ1, the V gene TRDV1, with 10 positions matching TRDD3. Because TCRdb records no J gene, it was assigned here through a match of the DNA to germline. This CDR3 comprises 26 residues. Trimming at V came to 3 bases and at J to 0 bases, leaving 34 bases not matched to a gene. Germline CDR1 TSWWSYY, CDR2 QGS. The CDR3 DNA reads TGTGCTCTTGGGGATCCCCCCACTTGGATTCCTATCCAATTGTACTGGGGGATCGAACACACCGATAAACTCATCTTT. Its translation: CALGDPPTWIPIQLYWGIEHTDKLIF.

This clone was found a few times. This DNA's translation differs at residue 8 from TCRdb's protein, which comes from a much larger clone; a read error is likely, and the protein shown is translated from the DNA. The rearrangement uses TRDV1 and TRDJ1; perhaps D is TRDD2 or TRDD3 (6 bases each). No J segment appears in TCRdb, so it was assigned here by matching the sequence to germline. CDR1 and CDR2 (germline): TSWWSYY, QGS. This CDR3 has 24 residues. Trimming took off 1 base at V and 3 bases at J, with 39 bases between the two ends. CDR3 nucleotides: TGTGCTCTTGGGGAACCTGGGACCTTCCAAAAACGCTCTGGGGCCTTTCTCAGTCCCGATAAACTCATCTTT. Translated: CALGEPGTFQKRSGAFLSPDKLIF.

On this clone: A read error likely explains this, since a far larger clone differs by one base. Other DNA sequences of this sample code for an identical CDR3. The chain joins TRDV2 to TRDJ3; D possibly corresponds to TRDD3 (6 bases). TCRdb gives no J gene; it was assigned here by matching the DNA to germline. This CDR3 is 19 amino acids long. Per germline, CDR1 GEAIGNYY and CDR2 EKD. Between the trimmed V and J ends, which lost 1 base and 0 bases, there was a span of 15 bases. DNA for the CDR3: TGTGCCTGTGACACTGGGGGGTTCGGGAGCTCCTGGGACACCCGACAGATGTTTTTC. Its translation is CACDTGGFGSSWDTRQMFF.

This clone was picked up many times. Translating this DNA gives a protein that differs at residue 13 from the TCRdb one, which belongs to a much larger clone; a read error is likely, and the protein shown is this translation. The chain joins TRDV2 to TRDJ1, with TRDD3 matching 8 bases. TCRdb is silent on the J gene; assignment here came from matching the DNA to germline. Per germline, CDR1 GEAIGNYY and CDR2 EKD. CDR3 length equals 18 residues. After removal of 1 base from V and 4 bases from J, the junction contained 16 bases not matched to a gene. The CDR3 DNA reads as TGTGCCTGTGACACGGTTTCACTGGGGGCTACGGGAGTCGATAAACTCATCTTT. Its protein is CACDTVSLGATGVDKLIF.